A single T cell receptor (beta chain) is shown here with its context. This clone was observed a single time. Its antigen target is currently unknown. No base quality values were provided; no much bigger clone lies one nucleotide off. V is pruned by 0 bases and J by 8 bases, leaving 12 bases of the junction without a gene match. The CDR3 has 17 amino acids, counting the end cysteine and phenylalanine. The sequence is cut down to CDR3 DNA, 51 bases in frame from base 1. From the germline V gene, CDR1 is SGHVS and CDR2 is FNYEAQ. This sample was included in a study of T cell responses to AZD1222 COVID-19 vaccine (dated by TCRdb to the early 2020s). Background for the entire study: AZD1222 recipients given second doses at about 4 weeks or at about 12 weeks were pooled, since spike-specific TCR depth and breadth were not found to differ between the two schedules. TCR sequencing covered fewer than 250 trial participants: 200 to 220 given two doses of AZD1222 and some 25 given two doses of MenACWY control vaccine. Trial participants were enrolled by age into 18-55, 56-69 and 70-plus year subgroups, with around 140, 26 and 57 TCR-sequenced participants respectively.

The CDR3 regions of human TCRbeta chains were analyzed by immunosequencing. From the authors' description of their analysis: Repertoire TCRs were checked for matches against a reference library of SARS-CoV-2-specific TCRs that had been generated using the MIRA antigen-specificity platform. Breadth was defined as the fraction of unique TCRs that were SARS-CoV-2-associated. Depth was defined as the fraction of total T cells that were SARS-CoV-2-associated. Using the MIRA data, each spike-specific TCR was mapped to the spike region that the TCR reacts to and placed in a CD4 or CD8 class. Log10-transformed breadth and depth values were compared by one-way ANOVA with Sidak's multiple comparisons tests. TCRdb's version of the immuneACCESS table is confined to in-frame rearrangements and falls short of the full clone set. An unresolved V gene accounts for under half of the shortfall where checked; the remainder is of unknown origin. That table is the source of V, J and clone size, and D and trimming were worked out from the DNA. Within this sample are 80,000 to 100,000 clones, with approximately 91% of them counted one time only. The top ten hold 5.8% of the sample.

What the work shows at the level of the full study, not this receptor alone: Epitopes outside the regions mutated in the B.1.351 and B.1.1.7 variants were reportedly recognized by nearly half of the unique spike-specific TCRs. Spike-specific TCR breadth and depth rose significantly after two AZD1222 doses compared with day 0 and with MenACWY recipients. No day 14 peak-response samples were available, so repertoires were characterized only after the peak T cell response. The 56-69-year group was small, and its depth increase did not reach significance, likely because of low power. Participants were mostly white British, with more females than males. The authors suggested clonal diversity may have been underestimated. Vaccine-associated CD4 TCRs spanned the whole spike protein, with dominant responses in regions 160-218 and 743-854. Conclusions about previously exposed vaccinees are limited, since just six or seven AZD1222 recipients were seropositive for SARS-CoV-2 at baseline.

The sample's time point label, decoded: baseline before first vaccination. The vaccinee samples were drawn from two UK trials, COV001 and COV002, one of which was a single-blind randomized controlled phase 2/3 trial testing AZD1222 (ChAdOx1 nCoV-19) in healthy adults. For TCRbeta chain sequencing, PBMC samples from trial participants were taken at day 0 and at day 28 after the second dose. This TCR was recovered from an adult in good health. The sequenced sample was peripheral blood, obtained on day 0 of AZD1222 vaccination. The chain uses TRBV7-6 and TRBJ2-2; 7 middle bases align to TRBD2. In nucleotides, the sequence is TGTGCCAGCAGCTTAGCGGTTTCGGCGGGAGAAGGAGGGGAGCTGTTTTTT. This codes for CASSLAVSAGEGGELFF.